The clone carrying this TCR beta chain showed up just once. The CDR3 has 11 amino acids. Trimming stripped 7 bases from V and 2 bases from J, with 6 bases between. The germline CDR1 and CDR2 sequences are SNHLY and FYNNEI. This sample was taken from a study of blood T cell repertoires in COVID-19. Study-wide context: From T cells, B-cell-depleted T cells, or PBMCs came the material, which was cDNA or gDNA.

Per the study methods: It was from reference gene primer amplification that nucleated cell counts were estimated. Produced via immunoSEQ multiplex PCR; TCRdb's table is partial and in-frame only. Clone size and V and J calls were adopted from that table, with D and trimming inferred from the DNA. The table includes 150,000 or so clones, 87% detected once. The chain combines TRBV2 with TRBJ2-7; TRBD2 might be the D (5 bases). What was sequenced was peripheral blood. The receptor comes from an elderly man with acute or convalescent COVID-19. CDR3 protein: CASTGAYEQYF. The DNA of the CDR3 is TGTGCCAGCACCGGGGCCTACGAGCAGTACTTC. Full variable domain (remainder filled in from reference TRBV2 and TRBJ2-7): EPEVTQTPSHQVTQMGQEVILRCVPISNHLYFYWYRQILGQKVEFLVSFYNNEISEKSEIFDDQFSVERPDGSNFTLKIRSTKLEDSAMYFCASTGAYEQYFGPGTRLTVT.